The clone carrying this T cell receptor beta chain was recorded only once. This specimen belongs to a study of CD8 T cells in Susac syndrome. CDR1 is MDHEN, CDR2 SYDVKM, per germline. V was trimmed by 6 bases and J by 1 base, leaving 13 bases between them. The CDR3 is 15 residues long. A quantity of about 0.5 to 1 ug RNA underwent reverse transcription using random hexamers. The TCR beta CDR3 was amplified by immunoSEQ multiplex PCR across 54 Vbeta, 13 Jbeta. TCRdb called the immunoSEQ multiplex PCR reads again in MiXCR, with one record for every CDR3 protein. The data show fewer than 350,000 distinct CDR3 sequences, with 75% to 85% seen just once and around 0.2% held by the top ten.

The chain employs TRBV28 and TRBJ2-4; D is perhaps TRBD2 (5 bases). Specimen: CD8+ T cells from PBMCs. The receptor was derived from a human donor with multiple sclerosis. The CDR3 DNA reads as TGTGCCAGCAGAGGGAGAGATTGGGCCAAAAACATTCAGTACTTC. Its translation is CASRGRDWAKNIQYF.